These 18 T cell receptor delta chains were sequenced from one sample in a study of gamma-delta T cells after stem cell transplantation. With CATT, TCRdb re-called clones from the RT-PCR reads. The repertoire includes about 760 delta-chain clones, under 2.5% of them detected once, and 40% to 60% sits in the top ten. Material for sequencing was gamma-delta T cells. The receptors come from a human donor. It is not recorded whose cells these are; they may come from a transplant donor.

As for this clone: The likely explanation is a read error, given a far larger clone one base away. This sample includes further DNA sequences coding for the same CDR3. The rearrangement uses TRDV1 and TRDJ1; D is uncertain. Trimming removed 4 bases from V and 2 bases from J, with 29 bases in between. Germline CDR1 reads TSWWSYY; CDR2 reads QGS. The CDR3 is 20 amino acids. The CDR3 sequence is CALGGYGNEKPSEYTDKLIF. The CDR3 DNA reads TGTGCTCTTGGGGGTTACGGGAATGAAAAACCGTCCGAATATACCGATAAACTCATCTTT.

A word on this clone: A far larger clone is just one base off, so this is likely a read error. In the same sample, other DNA sequences code for this CDR3. J is TRDJ1 and V is TRDV2; 11 bases line up with TRDD3. J gave up 0 bases and V 0 bases, and 5 bases lay outside the gene matches. CDR3 length equals 17 residues. The germline CDR1 and CDR2 sequences are GEAIGNYY and EKD. Here the CDR3 DNA reads TGTGCCTGTGACACCCCTGGGGGATACCCCAACACCGATAAACTCATCTTT. As protein: CACDTPGGYPNTDKLIF.

In the case of this clone: This probably arose from a read error, given a far larger clone one base away. Other DNA sequences of this sample code for an identical CDR3. The J gene is TRDJ1, the V gene TRDV2, with D perhaps matching TRDD3 (5 bases). The V gene lost 4 bases and the J gene lost 0 bases, with 11 bases spanning the gap. Germline V CDR1 and CDR2: GEAIGNYY, EKD. This CDR3 has 14 amino acids. The CDR3 loop is CACDGGIHTDKLIF. The CDR3 nucleotides are TGTGCCTGTGATGGAGGGATCCACACCGATAAACTCATCTTT.

About this clone: The protein given by TCRdb reflects a much larger clone and differs at residue 10 from this DNA's translation, likely from a read error; the protein shown is the DNA's translation. The chain combines TRDV2 with TRDJ3, with a possible D match to TRDD3 (6 bases). Germline loops: CDR1 GEAIGNYY, CDR2 EKD. The CDR3 has 17 residues. The DNA of the CDR3 is TGTGCCTGTGACACCGGGATAAGCTCCCGGGACACCCGACAGATGTTTTTC. Translating it yields CACDTGISSRDTRQMFF.

On this clone itself: It differs at one base from a far larger clone, so likely a read error. The sample carries other DNA sequences with the same CDR3. The chain carries TRDV1 and TRDJ1, with TRDD3 matching 8 bases. The CDR3 spans 22 residues. The V and J ends lost 3 bases and 0 bases, in that order; junction bases with no gene match: 24. Germline assignment: CDR1 TSWWSYY and CDR2 QGS. The CDR3 DNA reads TGTGCTCTTGGGGAGAACGGCCCCCCCCTTTGGTGGGGGATGAGGAACACCGATAAACTCATCTTT. The encoded protein is CALGENGPPLWWGMRNTDKLIF.

This clone occurred a few times. It is likely a read error: a sequence one base away is far more abundant. Other nucleotide sequences from this sample produce the same CDR3. The chain employs TRDV1 and TRDJ1, with D possibly matching TRDD3 (5 bases). Germline CDR1 and CDR2: TSWWSYY and QGS. The CDR3 consists of 19 residues. Trimming took off 4 bases at V and 0 bases at J, with 24 bases between the two ends. CDR3 sequence reads: CALGASTLTGGLYTDKLIF. As DNA, the CDR3 is TGTGCTCTTGGGGCCTCTACGCTTACTGGAGGACTGTACACCGATAAACTCATCTTT.

This clone was found a few times. A read error likely explains why the TCRdb protein, taken from a much larger clone, differs from this DNA's translation at residue 11; the protein shown is translated from the DNA. The chain recombines TRDV3 with TRDJ1; 12 nucleotides align to TRDD3. Germline trimming cut 0 bases from V and 3 bases from J; bases unmatched to any gene: 14. This CDR3 spans 18 amino acids. In germline, CDR1 is TVYSNPD, CDR2 GDNSRS (reference sequence). The CDR3 DNA sequence: TGTGCCTTTAGGACTACGGCTGGGGGATACGGGAGGCCCGATAAACTCATCTTT. This sequence encodes CAFRTTAGGYGRPDKLIF.

Concerning this clone itself: A far bigger clonotype differs at one base, so this is likely a read error. In the same sample, other DNA sequences code for this CDR3. The rearrangement links TRDV1 to TRDJ1; possible D gene TRDD3, 6 bases. Germline lookup yields CDR1 TSWWSYY and CDR2 QGS. The CDR3 loop spans 20 amino acids. The V end lost 2 bases, the J end lost 3 bases, and 28 bases lay between the germline ends. CDR3: CALGEKGDSLLDWAADKLIF. The CDR3 nucleotides are TGTGCTCTTGGGGAAAAAGGGGATTCCCTGCTTGATTGGGCGGCCGATAAACTCATCTTT.

This clone rates as medium-sized (0.01 to 0.1%). A single base is all that separates this from a far larger clone, so a read error is likely. This sample also contains other DNA sequences that code for the same CDR3. This chain links TRDV2 with TRDJ3; TRDD3 aligns across 11 bases. Germline V gene lookup returns CDR1 GEAIGNYY and CDR2 EKD. The CDR3 is 18 residues long. The CDR3 nucleotides are TGCGCCTGTGACAATACTGGGGGATACTCCTGGGACACCCGACAGATGTTTTTC. This sequence encodes CACDNTGGYSWDTRQMFF.

As to this clone: The amino acid sequence in TCRdb belongs to a much larger clone and departs from this DNA's translation at residue 6, likely a sequencing read error; the sequence shown is translated from the DNA. The chain carries TRDV2 and TRDJ3; no clear D gene. V shed 0 bases and J shed 0 bases, with 8 bases lying between them. From germline, CDR1 is GEAIGNYY and CDR2 EKD. The CDR3 is 17 amino acids. CDR3 sequence reads: CACDTVISSWDTRQMFF. Written as DNA, the CDR3 is TGTGCCTGTGACACCGTGATAAGCTCCTGGGACACCCGACAGATGTTTTTC.

By its share, this clone is large. Additional DNA sequences in this sample encode the identical CDR3. The chain links TRDV3 to TRDJ1; 12 bases map to TRDD3. From germline, CDR1 is TVYSNPD and CDR2 GDNSRS (reference sequence). The V gene end was trimmed by 0 bases and the J gene end by 3 bases; junction bases not matched to a gene: 14. CDR3 length: 18 residues. This CDR3 reads CAFRTTAGGYERPDKLIF. In DNA, the CDR3 is TGTGCCTTTAGGACTACGGCTGGGGGATACGAGAGGCCCGATAAACTCATCTTT. Combining the CDR3 with reference TRDV3 and TRDJ1 gives the whole variable domain CDKVTQSSPDQTVASGSEVVLLCTYDTVYSNPDLFWYRIRPDYSFQFVFYGDNSRSEGADFTQGRFSVKHILTQKAFHLVISPVRTEDSATYYCAFRTTAGGYERPDKLIFGKGTRVTVEP.

A word on this clone: TCRdb's entry gives the protein of a much larger clone, which mismatches this DNA's translation at residue 18, likely from a read error; the protein reported here is translated from the DNA. The chain is built from TRDV2 and TRDJ1, with TRDD3 matching over 11 bases. The CDR3 length is 20 residues. CDR1 GEAIGNYY and CDR2 EKD come from the germline V gene. The CDR3 coding sequence is TGTGCCTGTGACACCGTTGGTGGGGGATACGTCAATTTGGACACCGATAAACCCATCTTT. Protein product: CACDTVGGGYVNLDTDKPIF.

For this clone: A read error is the likely source, as a far larger clone sits one nucleotide away. The genes are TRDV1 and TRDJ3; TRDD3 aligns across 11 bases. CDR1 and CDR2 (germline): TSWWSYY, QGS. The CDR3 totals 23 residues. DNA for the CDR3: TGTGCTCTTGGGGAAGGTTGGGGGATACGCTCCCGACCCAGCTCCTGGGGCACCCGACAGATGTTTTTC. Residues: CALGEGWGIRSRPSSWGTRQMFF.

Only a few counts were recorded for this clone. The TCRdb protein, from a much larger clone, departs from this DNA's translation at residue 3, likely by read error; the protein shown derives from the DNA. The V gene is TRDV1, the J gene TRDJ1; 9 bases are shared with TRDD3. Germline CDR1 is TSWWSYY and CDR2 is QGS. The CDR3 is 20 amino acids. As DNA, the CDR3 is TGTGCTCCTGGGGAACTCCGGGGGATACTTGGGATTAAGGGACCCGATAAACTCATCTTT. Its protein product is CAPGELRGILGIKGPDKLIF.

This clone appeared a few times. A far larger clone lies a single base away; this is likely a read error. Additional DNA sequences in this sample encode the identical CDR3. The chain joins TRDV1 to TRDJ1; possible D gene TRDD3, 6 bases. CDR1 is TSWWSYY and CDR2 is QGS in the germline V gene. This CDR3 has 23 amino acids. The CDR3, as DNA: TGTGCTCTTGGGGAAGGCCGACCTACTATACTGGGTCGAATTAACGTTTACACCGATAAACTCATATTT. Protein sequence: CALGEGRPTILGRINVYTDKLIF.

This clone was detected a few times. TCRdb lists the protein of a much larger clone for this DNA, which differs at residue 8, so this is likely a read error; the protein given here is translated from the DNA itself. CDR3 residues: CALGEPRGPLTGGYATDKLIF. CDR3 sequence (DNA): TGTGCTCTTGGGGAACCAAGGGGACCTCTCACTGGGGGATACGCTACCGATAAACTCATCTTT. V gene TRDV1 combines with J gene TRDJ1; 13 nucleotides match TRDD3. CDR3 size: 21 residues. The V segment lost 1 base and the J segment 2 bases; nucleotides outside the gene matches: 16. Germline CDR1 TSWWSYY, CDR2 QGS.

Of note for this clone: A read error is likely here: a far larger clone is one base away. Distinct nucleotide sequences in the sample also encode this CDR3. The J gene is TRDJ1, the V gene TRDV1, with 8 nucleotides matching TRDD3. Germline V gene sequence: CDR1 TSWWSYY, CDR2 QGS. This CDR3 region has 16 residues. The CDR3 is CALGGPKLGVFDKLIF. The CDR3 coding sequence is TGTGCCCTTGGGGGCCCCAAACTGGGGGTTTTCGATAAACTCATCTTT.

This clone was seen only a few times. A far more abundant clone sits one base away, making this likely a read error. This chain connects TRDV1 to TRDJ1; the match to TRDD3 covers 8 bases. Germline V gene data show CDR1 as TSWWSYY and CDR2 as QGS. This CDR3 contains 16 residues. With V trimmed by 3 bases and J by 4 bases, 10 bases remained unmatched. CDR3 in amino acids: CALGDPKLGVFDKLIF. The CDR3 nucleotides read TGTGCTCTTGGGGACCCCAAACTGGGGGTTTTCGATAAACTCATCTTT.